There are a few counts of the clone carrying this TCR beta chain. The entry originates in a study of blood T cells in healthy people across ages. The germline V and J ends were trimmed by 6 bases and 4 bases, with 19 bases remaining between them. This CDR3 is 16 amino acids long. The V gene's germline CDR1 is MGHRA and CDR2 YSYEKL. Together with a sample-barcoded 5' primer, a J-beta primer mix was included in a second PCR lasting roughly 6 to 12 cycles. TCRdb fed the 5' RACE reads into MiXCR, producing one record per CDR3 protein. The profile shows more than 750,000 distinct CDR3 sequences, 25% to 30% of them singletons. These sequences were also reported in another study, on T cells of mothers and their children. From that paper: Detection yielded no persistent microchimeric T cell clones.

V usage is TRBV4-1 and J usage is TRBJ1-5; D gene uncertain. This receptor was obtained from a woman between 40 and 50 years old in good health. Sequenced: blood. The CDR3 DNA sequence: TGCGCCAGCAGTATCTTAGACTCCGGCCGGAATCAGCCCCAGCATTTT. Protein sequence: CASSILDSGRNQPQHF.